This T cell receptor beta chain was sequenced during a study of CD8 T cells in Susac syndrome. After extraction with the RNeasy kit, roughly 0.5 to 1 ug of the RNA was reverse transcribed using random hexamers. Amplification of TCR beta CDR3 was carried out by immunoSEQ multiplex PCR, which covered 54 Vbeta and 13 Jbeta segments. MiXCR, applied by TCRdb to the immunoSEQ multiplex PCR reads, yields one record per CDR3 protein. Found here are fewer than 150,000 distinct CDR3 sequences, under 95% of them singletons; the top ten hold around 0.22%. A single count supports this clonotype. From blood CD8+ and CD4+ T cells, TCR beta sequences were generated. Bulk CD8+ and CD4+ cells came from magnetic negative isolation; CD8+ TEMRA by FACS. Germline V CDR1 and CDR2: LGHDT, YNNKEL (reference sequence). The length of the CDR3 is 18 residues. Unmatched junction bases numbered 9, after V lost 1 base and J lost 4 bases.

This receptor was identified in a human donor with multiple sclerosis. Sequencing was done on a sample of CD8+ T cells from PBMCs. The V and J genes are TRBV3-1 and TRBJ2-2; 10 bases fit TRBD2. DNA for the CDR3: TGTGCCAGCAGCCAAGCAAGAGGACTAGCGGAAAGCACCGGGGAGCTGTTTTTT. It is translated as CASSQARGLAESTGELFF.